Following are 9 T cell receptor beta chains from one sample sequenced in a study of T-cell memory formation after mild COVID-19. TCRdb independently ran MiXCR on the 5' RACE reads; one entry per CDR3 protein. The table includes tens of thousands of distinct CDR3 sequences, 6% to 9.5% detected once. Source material: PBMCs or a T cell subset sorted from them (not recorded which). The receptors shown here come from a man aged 18 to 29 who had mild COVID-19 (a few samples of this study predate the infection). Cell type and time point are not known.

This clonotype occurred a few times. The rearrangement joins TRBV7-2 to TRBJ2-3; D call uncertain. CDR1 SGHTA and CDR2 FQGNSA come from the germline V gene. Trimming stripped 5 bases from V and 4 bases from J, with 10 bases between. The CDR3 runs to 13 residues. The CDR3 protein is CASSPSWADTQYF. In DNA, the CDR3 is TGTGCCAGCAGCCCCAGTTGGGCAGATACGCAGTATTTT.

This clonotype was seen many times. This chain joins TRBV7-9 and TRBJ2-3; 8 positions match TRBD1. Germline V lookup: CDR1 SEHNR, CDR2 FQNEAQ (reference sequence). The CDR3 covers 14 residues. V was pared by 5 bases and J by 3 bases, with 4 bases of the junction left unmatched. DNA of the CDR3: TGTGCCAGCAGCATCAGACAGGGGACAGATACGCAGTATTTT. Translating gives CASSIRQGTDTQYF.

By share, this clonotype counts as medium-sized (0.01 to 0.1%). The chain recombines TRBV7-9 with TRBJ1-2, with 8 bases matching TRBD1. Germline CDR1 is SEHNR and CDR2 is FQNEAQ (reference sequence). CDR3 length: 13 amino acids. The junction had 8 bases not matched to a gene; V was cut back by 6 bases and J by 8 bases. CDR3 coding DNA: TGTGCCAGCAGTTCGACAGGGGACGGAGGCTACACCTTC. This gives the protein CASSSTGDGGYTF.

This clonotype has at least ten counts. The chain uses TRBV5-1 and TRBJ2-7; 9 nucleotides agree with TRBD1. V dropped 5 bases and J dropped 7; count of bases not matched to a gene: 7. The germline V gene has CDR1 SGHRS and CDR2 YFSETQ. CDR3 size: 13 residues. CDR3 protein: CASRRTGEEEQYF. The CDR3 DNA follows: TGCGCCAGCAGACGGACAGGGGAGGAAGAGCAGTACTTC.

This clonotype has only a few counts. The rearrangement joins TRBV6-2 or TRBV6-3 to TRBJ1-1, with 7 bases fitting TRBD1. Germline V lookup: CDR1 MNHEY, CDR2 SVGEGT. The CDR3 is 14 residues long. V gave up 0 bases and J gave up 3 bases; unmatched junction bases: 1. The CDR3 here is CASSYSTGYTEAFF. The CDR3 DNA is TGTGCCAGCAGTTACTCGACAGGGTACACTGAAGCTTTCTTT.

This clonotype was seen more than once but under ten times. The chain is built from TRBV28 and TRBJ2-7, with unresolved D. Trimming stripped 6 bases from V and 6 bases from J, with 15 bases between. Germline CDR1 and CDR2: MDHEN and SYDVKM. The CDR3 has 13 amino acids. CDR3 bases: TGTGCCAGCAGCTCCGGCTGGGTCCCCGAGCAGTACGTC. Protein: CASSSGWVPEQYV.

This clonotype was counted at least ten times. The V and J genes are TRBV10-3 and TRBJ2-7; D is unclear. V lost 10 bases and J 0 bases, leaving 19 bases between the germline ends. CDR3 length: 15 residues. CDR1 is ENHRY, CDR2 SYGVKD, per germline. Written as DNA, the CDR3 is TGTGCCAGCTCGCTCGGACCCAGGAGCTCCTACGAGCAGTACGTC. It yields the protein CASSLGPRSSYEQYV.

This clonotype showed up many times. V and J are TRBV7-2 and TRBJ2-3; TRBD2 is a possible D gene (6 bases). The CDR3 totals 14 residues. Germline V gene lookup returns CDR1 SGHTA and CDR2 FQGNSA. Between the trimmed V and J ends, which lost 5 bases and 6 bases, there was a span of 15 bases. The CDR3 DNA follows: TGTGCCAGCAGCCCTTTGGGGGGTGGGGATACGCAGTATTTT. Its translation is CASSPLGGGDTQYF.

This chain links TRBV4-3 with TRBJ2-6, with D unresolved. Germline V gene lookup returns CDR1 LGHNA and CDR2 YSLEER. Trimming removed 10 bases from V and 2 bases from J, with 15 bases in between. The CDR3 is 15 amino acids. As DNA, the CDR3 is TGCGCCACGGCAGGTCACCCCACTGGGGCCAACGTCCTGACTTTC. Translating it yields CATAGHPTGANVLTF.